This T cell receptor (beta chain) is from a study of blood T cells in healthy people across ages. In its sample, this clonotype was seen many times. A second PCR of 7 to 11 cycles used a sample-barcoded 5' primer and a J-beta primer mix. From each sample, at least 2.5 million paired-end reads containing CDR3 were obtained. TCRdb analysed the 5' RACE reads with MiXCR anew, one entry per CDR3 protein. The data show 850,000 or so distinct CDR3 sequences, about 30% seen once. Germline V gives CDR1 SGHRS, CDR2 YFSETQ. CDR3 size: 13 residues. Trimming shortened V by 4 bases and J by 8 bases, and 15 bases separated the two germline ends.

The chain is built from TRBV5-1 and TRBJ1-2; D remains unclear. The source of this sequence is a woman aged 80 or older in good health. The sequenced material came from blood. Here the CDR3 reads CASSPDWAGGYTF. The CDR3 nucleotides read TGCGCCAGCAGCCCTGACTGGGCCGGGGGCTACACCTTC.